Below are 29 T cell receptor beta chains sequenced from a single sample in a study of cytomegalovirus exposure and HLA in healthy donors. The PCR was carried out with 60 Vbeta primers and 13 Jbeta primers. Using immunoSEQ multiplex PCR, the repertoire was profiled, and TCRdb retains in-frame clones only, with some absent. Of 75,000 to 100,000 clones in the sample, around 80% were seen once. Source material: PBMCs. These TCRs come from a man aged 40-55 years in good health and CMV-seropositive.

This clone was observed once. The chain joins TRBV4-1 to TRBJ2-5, with TRBD1 matching 8 bases. The CDR3 consists of 16 residues. Germline CDR1 and CDR2: MGHRA and YSYEKL. J lost 4 bases, V lost 7 bases, and 14 bases had no gene match. Here the CDR3 reads CASKPSWTGHRETQYF. The DNA for the CDR3 is TGCGCCAGCAAGCCCAGCTGGACAGGGCATCGAGAGACCCAGTACTTC.

The rearrangement uses TRBV5-5 and TRBJ2-7; D ambiguous. The CDR3 is made up of 14 amino acids. V was trimmed by 3 bases and J by 3 bases, leaving 13 bases between them. Germline CDR1 SGHKS, CDR2 YYEKEE (reference sequence). The CDR3 DNA follows: TGTGCCAGCAGCTCCAGTAATAGCATCTACGAGCAGTACTTC. It is translated as CASSSSNSIYEQYF.

This chain uses TRBV5-1 with TRBJ1-2; D is unclear. The CDR3 consists of 14 residues. Trimming took 0 bases from V and 5 from J, leaving 11 bases between them. Germline values: CDR1 SGHRS, CDR2 YFSETQ. CDR3 sequence reads: CASSLGATIYGYTF. The CDR3 DNA sequence: TGCGCCAGCAGCTTGGGGGCGACCATTTATGGCTACACCTTC.

This sequence joins TRBV18 and TRBJ1-5, with D tentatively TRBD1 (6 bases). CDR3 length: 15 residues. Germline V gene data show CDR1 as KGHSH and CDR2 as LQKENI. The V and J ends lost 5 bases and 3 bases respectively, with 14 bases between them. The CDR3 sequence is CASSESQGVNQPQHF. As DNA, the CDR3 is TGTGCCAGCTCAGAATCACAGGGAGTCAATCAGCCCCAGCATTTT.

The chain recombines TRBV30 with TRBJ1-1; no reliable D call. In germline, CDR1 is GTSNPN, CDR2 SVGIG (reference sequence). V lost 4 bases and J lost 5, with 14 bases in between. This CDR3 spans 13 amino acids. The CDR3 spells CAWKVEGRTEAFF. The CDR3 nucleotides read TGTGCCTGGAAGGTGGAGGGAAGGACTGAAGCTTTCTTT.

V is TRBV4-1 and J is TRBJ1-2; D possibly corresponds to TRBD1 (5 bases). In germline, CDR1 is MGHRA, CDR2 YSYEKL. The CDR3 loop spans 15 amino acids. The V end lost 0 bases, the J end lost 6 bases, and 14 bases lay between the germline ends. The CDR3 DNA reads as TGCGCCAGCAGCCAAGATCAGGGAATGGTGGATGGCTACACCTTC. Amino acids: CASSQDQGMVDGYTF.

The sample holds a few counts of this clone. The chain has TRBV28 and TRBJ2-5; 7 bases are a match to TRBD2. Germline CDR1 is MDHEN and CDR2 is SYDVKM. This CDR3 is built from 16 residues. V dropped 7 bases and J dropped 3; count of bases not matched to a gene: 14. CDR3 region: CASNPSPGRGKETQYF. The CDR3 coding sequence is TGTGCCAGCAACCCCTCGCCCGGGCGGGGGAAAGAGACCCAGTACTTC.

V and J are TRBV19 and TRBJ2-2; 16 nucleotides agree with TRBD2. Germline assignment: CDR1 LNHDA and CDR2 SQIVND (reference sequence). V lost 5 bases to trimming and J lost 0 bases; unmatched junction nucleotides: 3. The CDR3 loop spans 18 amino acids. CDR3 residues: CASSLGLAGGTNTGELFF. In DNA, the CDR3 is TGTGCCAGTAGTCTGGGACTAGCGGGAGGGACGAACACCGGGGAGCTGTTTTTT.

This clone has more than one count but fewer than ten. The chain combines TRBV19 with TRBJ1-5, with 11 bases lining up with TRBD1. In germline, CDR1 is LNHDA, CDR2 SQIVND (reference sequence). Trimming removed 4 bases from V and 2 bases from J; junction bases left unmatched: 7. The CDR3 covers 17 residues. The CDR3 nucleotides read TGTGCCAGTAGTAGGCCGGACAGGGGGCTCGGCAATCAGCCCCAGCATTTT. This encodes CASSRPDRGLGNQPQHF.

This clone was seen only a few times. The V call is TRBV6-5, the J call TRBJ1-2; possibly TRBD1 for D (5 bases). V lost 6 bases and J 5 bases, leaving 13 bases between the germline ends. Germline lookup yields CDR1 MNHEY and CDR2 SVGAGI. The CDR3 totals 13 residues. The chain's CDR3 is CASRPGGAYGYTF. The DNA of the CDR3 is TGTGCCAGCAGACCCGGCGGGGCATATGGCTACACCTTC.

V usage is TRBV7-9 and J usage is TRBJ1-2; TRBD1 aligns across 7 bases. Germline V gene lookup returns CDR1 SEHNR and CDR2 FQNEAQ (reference sequence). This CDR3 is built from 14 residues. V dropped 5 bases and J dropped 3; count of bases not matched to a gene: 6. CDR3 sequence reads: CASSPPTGHYGYTF. The CDR3 nucleotides read TGTGCCAGCAGCCCCCCGACAGGGCACTATGGCTACACCTTC.

This clone was picked up one time. The chain uses TRBV29-1 and TRBJ2-1, with a possible D match to TRBD2 (6 bases). Trimming left V 4 bases short and J 0 bases short, with 16 bases between. Per germline, CDR1 SQVTM and CDR2 ANQGSEA. There are 16 residues in the CDR3. The CDR3 sequence is CSVVDAGISSYNEQFF. In DNA form, the CDR3 reads TGCAGCGTTGTAGACGCGGGGATAAGCTCCTACAATGAGCAGTTCTTC.

CDR3 nucleotide sequence: TGCGCCAGCAGCCAAGACAGGCAAGAGACCCAGTACTTC. Translation gives CASSQDRQETQYF. The gene calls are TRBV4-1 and TRBJ2-5, with D unclear. V was shortened by 0 bases and J by 2 bases, with 4 bases between the two germline ends. CDR1 and CDR2 (germline): MGHRA, YSYEKL. The CDR3 covers 13 residues.

This chain uses TRBV6-5 with TRBJ1-1, with 7 bases lining up with TRBD1. The V segment lost 2 bases and the J segment 4 bases; nucleotides outside the gene matches: 4. This CDR3 is 14 amino acids long. The germline V gene has CDR1 MNHEY and CDR2 SVGAGI. The CDR3 DNA follows: TGTGCCAGCAGTTACACTGGGACAGCCACTGAAGCTTTCTTT. Encoded protein: CASSYTGTATEAFF.

The chain joins TRBV28 to TRBJ1-5, with 7 bases lining up with TRBD1. The CDR3 is made up of 14 amino acids. Germline CDR1 is MDHEN and CDR2 is SYDVKM. V lost 5 bases and J lost 7; bases outside the gene matches: 8. The CDR3 loop is CASSLTGAEQPQHF. Written as DNA, the CDR3 is TGTGCCAGCAGTCTAACAGGGGCGGAACAGCCCCAGCATTTT. Variable domain in full (rest from reference TRBV28 and TRBJ1-5): DVKVTQSSRYLVKRTGEKVFLECVQDMDHENMFWYRQDPGLGLRLIYFSYDVKMKEKGDIPEGYSVSREKKERFSLILESASTNQTSMYLCASSLTGAEQPQHFGDGTRLSIL.

The CDR3, as DNA: TGCGCCAGCAGTCCTCGGACTGTAAATGAAAAACTGTTTTTT. This gives the protein CASSPRTVNEKLFF. The genes are TRBV5-1 and TRBJ1-4; D is unclear. CDR1 is SGHRS and CDR2 is YFSETQ in the germline V gene. V dropped 5 bases and J dropped 5 bases, with 13 bases sitting between them. The length of the CDR3 is 14 residues.

This rearrangement joins TRBV27 to TRBJ1-1; tentatively, D is TRBD1 (6 bases). The CDR3 is 14 amino acids. The V and J ends lost 5 bases and 0 bases respectively, with 10 bases between them. CDR1 and CDR2 (germline): MNHEY, SMNVEV (reference sequence). CDR3: CASSPRTVNTEAFF. CDR3 bases: TGTGCCAGCAGTCCCCGGACAGTGAACACTGAAGCTTTCTTT.

As for this clone: The junction departs from the called germline gene at one end, perhaps through a read error. This sequence joins TRBV7-9 and TRBJ2-7; D not certain. The CDR3 totals 11 residues. Per the germline V gene, CDR1 is SEHNR and CDR2 is FQNEAQ (reference sequence). Here the CDR3 reads CSSTVENEQYF. The CDR3 DNA reads TGTTCCAGCACCGTTGAGAACGAGCAGTACTTC.

The J gene is TRBJ2-7, the V gene TRBV5-1; 8 bases agree with TRBD1. V was pared by 3 bases and J by 3 bases, with 2 bases of the junction left unmatched. Germline V gene data show CDR1 as SGHRS and CDR2 as YFSETQ. This CDR3 spans 13 amino acids. The CDR3 DNA sequence: TGCGCCAGCAGCTGGACAGGGAACTACGAGCAGTACTTC. It yields the protein CASSWTGNYEQYF. Full variable domain (rest looked up from reference TRBV5-1 and TRBJ2-7): KAGVTQTPRYLIKTRGQQVTLSCSPISGHRSVSWYQQTPGQGLQFLFEYFSETQRNKGNFPGRFSGRQFSNSRSEMNVSTLELGDSALYLCASSWTGNYEQYFGPGTRLTVT.

This clone was counted a few times. The rearrangement uses TRBV28 and TRBJ1-2, with TRBD1 identical over 10 bases. The CDR3 totals 14 residues. Losses at the gene ends were 3 bases for V and 5 bases for J; bases not matched to a gene: 3. Germline V gene sequence: CDR1 MDHEN, CDR2 SYDVKM. CDR3 sequence (DNA): TGTGCCAGCAGTTTCCGGGACAGGGGATATGGCTACACCTTC. This gives the protein CASSFRDRGYGYTF.

V and J are TRBV4-1 and TRBJ1-5, with 8 bases lining up with TRBD1. The germline gives CDR1 MGHRA, CDR2 YSYEKL. The length of the CDR3 is 15 residues. V trimming: 0 bases; J trimming: 6 bases; junction bases outside the gene matches: 4. CDR3 coding DNA: TGCGCCAGCAGCCAAGAGGGCAGGGGGCCTCAGCCCCAGCATTTT. Translating it yields CASSQEGRGPQPQHF.

This clone has a handful of counts. The V call is TRBV19, the J call TRBJ1-1; 12 bases are a match to TRBD1. The V gene's germline CDR1 is LNHDA and CDR2 SQIVND (reference sequence). V lost 3 bases, J lost 6 bases, and 5 bases stayed unmatched. The CDR3 spans 15 residues. CDR3 protein: CASSIEGQGAPEAFF. The CDR3 DNA follows: TGTGCCAGTAGTATTGAGGGACAGGGGGCTCCTGAAGCTTTCTTT.

In this sample, this clone turned up a few times. The chain carries TRBV7-2 and TRBJ2-7; TRBD2 is a possible D gene (5 bases). The V gene's germline CDR1 is SGHTA and CDR2 FQGNSA. This CDR3 has 13 residues. Trimming pared 0 bases from V and 2 bases from J, leaving 5 bases between. The CDR3 nucleotides read TGTGCCAGCAGCTTAGCGGGAGCCTACGAGCAGTACTTC. Its protein product is CASSLAGAYEQYF. Full variable domain (remainder filled in from reference TRBV7-2 and TRBJ2-7): GAGVSQSPSNKVTEKGKDVELRCDPISGHTALYWYRQSLGQGLEFLIYFQGNSAPDKSGLPSDRFSAERTGGSVSTLTIQRTQQEDSAVYLCASSLAGAYEQYFGPGTRLTVT.

This clone was seen a single time. This chain links TRBV6-5 with TRBJ1-1; D gene uncertain. Trimming cost V 0 bases and J 1 base, with 9 bases left between them. CDR3 length equals 15 residues. Looked up from germline, CDR1 is MNHEY and CDR2 is SVGAGI. The CDR3 region is CASSYSQAGNTEAFF. Here the CDR3 DNA reads TGTGCCAGCAGTTACTCCCAGGCGGGGAACACTGAAGCTTTCTTT.

The chain is built from TRBV28 and TRBJ1-2; D remains ambiguous. Deletions cut 2 bases from V and 2 bases from J, with 9 bases between. The CDR3 totals 14 residues. The V gene's germline CDR1 is MDHEN and CDR2 SYDVKM. This CDR3 is CASSLAHINYGYTF. The CDR3 DNA reads TGTGCCAGCAGTTTAGCACACATAAACTATGGCTACACCTTC.

This chain connects TRBV5-1 to TRBJ2-5; 9 bases map to TRBD2. Germline V gene data show CDR1 as SGHRS and CDR2 as YFSETQ. The CDR3 has 14 amino acids. V was pared by 4 bases and J by 3 bases, with 4 bases of the junction left unmatched. CDR3 protein: CASSLQRGEETQYF. In DNA form, the CDR3 reads TGCGCCAGCAGCCTCCAGCGGGGGGAAGAGACCCAGTACTTC.

The chain is built from TRBV6-6 and TRBJ1-1; the match to TRBD1 covers 7 bases. Germline values: CDR1 MNHNY, CDR2 SVGAGI (reference sequence). The V and J ends lost 6 bases and 0 bases, in that order; junction bases with no gene match: 10. The CDR3 extends over 16 amino acids. The CDR3 loop reads CASRDTGDFLNTEAFF. In nucleotides, the CDR3 is TGTGCCAGCAGGGACACAGGGGATTTCCTGAACACTGAAGCTTTCTTT.

J is TRBJ2-7 and V is TRBV19; 9 nucleotides match TRBD1. Germline V gene sequence: CDR1 LNHDA, CDR2 SQIVND (reference sequence). The CDR3 sequence is 15 residues long. V shed 4 bases and J 0 bases; nucleotides not matched to a gene: 4. In DNA form, the CDR3 reads TGTGCCAGTAGTAGGACAGGGGATAACTCCTACGAGCAGTACTTC. Its translation is CASSRTGDNSYEQYF.

The V gene is TRBV5-4, the J gene TRBJ1-2, with 8 nucleotides matching TRBD1. V trimming: 2 bases; J trimming: 6 bases; junction bases outside the gene matches: 3. The CDR3 contains 13 residues. Germline V gene data show CDR1 as SGHNT and CDR2 as YYREEE (reference sequence). CDR3 in DNA: TGTGCCAGCAGCTTTACAGGGGGGGATGGCTACACCTTC. Translation: CASSFTGGDGYTF. Full variable domain (rest looked up from reference TRBV5-4 and TRBJ1-2): ETGVTQSPTHLIKTRGQQVTLRCSSQSGHNTVSWYQQALGQGPQFIFQYYREEENGRGNFPPRFSGLQFPNYSSELNVNALELDDSALYLCASSFTGGDGYTFGSGTRLTVV.